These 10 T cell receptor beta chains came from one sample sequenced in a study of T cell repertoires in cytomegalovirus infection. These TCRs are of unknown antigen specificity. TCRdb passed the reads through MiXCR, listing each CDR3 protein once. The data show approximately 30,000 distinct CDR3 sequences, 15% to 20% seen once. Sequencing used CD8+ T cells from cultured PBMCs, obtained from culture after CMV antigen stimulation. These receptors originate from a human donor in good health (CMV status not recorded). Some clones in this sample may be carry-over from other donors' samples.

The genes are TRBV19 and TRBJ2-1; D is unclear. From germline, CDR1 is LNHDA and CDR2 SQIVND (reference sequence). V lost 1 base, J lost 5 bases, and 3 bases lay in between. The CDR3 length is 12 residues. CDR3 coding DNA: TGTGCCAGTAGTATAGGAAACAATGAGCAGTTCTTC. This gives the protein CASSIGNNEQFF.

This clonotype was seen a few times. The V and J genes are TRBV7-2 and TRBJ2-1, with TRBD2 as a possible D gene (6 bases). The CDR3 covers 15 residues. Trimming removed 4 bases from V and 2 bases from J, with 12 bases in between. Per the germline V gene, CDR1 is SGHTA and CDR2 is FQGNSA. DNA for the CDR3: TGTGCCAGCAGCTACGATAGCGGTCCCTACAATGAGCAGTTCTTC. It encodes CASSYDSGPYNEQFF.

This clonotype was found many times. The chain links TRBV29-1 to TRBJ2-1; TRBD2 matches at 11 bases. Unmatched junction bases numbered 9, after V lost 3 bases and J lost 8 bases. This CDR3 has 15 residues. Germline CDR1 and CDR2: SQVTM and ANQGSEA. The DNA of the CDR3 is TGCAGCGTTGACGGTTCTAGCGGGAGGAGGTATGAGCAGTTCTTC. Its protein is CSVDGSSGRRYEQFF.

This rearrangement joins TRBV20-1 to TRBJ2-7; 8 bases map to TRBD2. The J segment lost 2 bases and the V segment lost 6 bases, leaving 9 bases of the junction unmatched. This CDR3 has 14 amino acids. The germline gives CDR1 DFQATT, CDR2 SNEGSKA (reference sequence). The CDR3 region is CSARERERPYEQYF. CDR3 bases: TGCAGTGCACGCGAGCGGGAGCGACCCTACGAGCAGTACTTC.

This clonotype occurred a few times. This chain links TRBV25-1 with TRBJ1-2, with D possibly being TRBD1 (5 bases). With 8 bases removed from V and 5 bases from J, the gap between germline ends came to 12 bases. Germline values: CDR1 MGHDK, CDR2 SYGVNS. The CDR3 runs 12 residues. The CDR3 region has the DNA TGTGCCAGCCACACCCCAGGGTATGGCTACACCTTC. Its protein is CASHTPGYGYTF.

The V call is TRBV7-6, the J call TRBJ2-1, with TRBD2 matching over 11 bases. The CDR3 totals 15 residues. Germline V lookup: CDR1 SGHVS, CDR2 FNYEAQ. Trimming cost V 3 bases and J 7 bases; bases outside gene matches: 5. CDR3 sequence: CASSFLAGGLNEQFF. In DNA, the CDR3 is TGTGCCAGCAGCTTCCTAGCGGGGGGCCTAAATGAGCAGTTCTTC.

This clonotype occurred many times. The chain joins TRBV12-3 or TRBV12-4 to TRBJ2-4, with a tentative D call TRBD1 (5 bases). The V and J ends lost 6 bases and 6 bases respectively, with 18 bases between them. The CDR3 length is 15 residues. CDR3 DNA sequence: TGTGCCAGCAGGGGTAATGACAGAGTCTCAAACATTCAGTACTTC. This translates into CASRGNDRVSNIQYF.

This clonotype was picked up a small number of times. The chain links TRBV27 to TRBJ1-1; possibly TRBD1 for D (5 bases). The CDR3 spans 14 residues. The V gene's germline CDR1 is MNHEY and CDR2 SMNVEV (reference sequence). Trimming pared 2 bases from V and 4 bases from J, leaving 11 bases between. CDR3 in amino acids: CASSLRGLVTEAFF. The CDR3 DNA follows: TGTGCCAGCAGTTTAAGGGGACTAGTCACTGAAGCTTTCTTT.

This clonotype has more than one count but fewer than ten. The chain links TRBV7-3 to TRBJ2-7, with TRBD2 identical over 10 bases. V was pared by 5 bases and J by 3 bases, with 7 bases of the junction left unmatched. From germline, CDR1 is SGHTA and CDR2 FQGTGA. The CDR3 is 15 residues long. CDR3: CASSPLAGGRYEQYF. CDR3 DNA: TGTGCCAGCAGCCCATTAGCGGGAGGACGCTACGAGCAGTACTTC.

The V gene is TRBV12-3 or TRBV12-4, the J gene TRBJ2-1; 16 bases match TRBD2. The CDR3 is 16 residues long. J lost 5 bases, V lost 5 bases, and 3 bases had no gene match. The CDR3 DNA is TGTGCCAGCAGTCCTGGGACTAGCGGGGGGGACAATGAGCAGTTCTTC. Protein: CASSPGTSGGDNEQFF.